The clone carrying this T cell receptor (beta chain) has at least ten counts. The entry originates in a study of molecular identifiers for immune sequencing clone quantification. At the level of the study: Replicate RNA from roughly 18,000 or 92,000 naive CD8 T cells formed five aliquots; four were sequenced.

Previously described methods with listed TCR primers produced the bulk TCR libraries. Each CDR3 protein is one row after TCRdb ran MiXCR on the PCR reads. The sample lists about 640,000 distinct CDR3 sequences; 20% were seen once. Germline CDR1 and CDR2: LGHNA and YNFKEQ. Losses at the gene ends were 2 bases for V and 7 bases for J; bases not matched to a gene: 7. The CDR3 runs 15 residues. Libraries from naive CD8 cells were generated from approximately 22,000 to 940,000 sorted cells (with 10%, 30% or 50% RNA). This clonotype originated in a human donor in good health. Some libraries in this study had Jurkat cell RNA spiked in. The sequencing sample was made of naive CD8+ T cells from blood, with Jurkat cell RNA spiked in. Subset specified: FACS-sorted CD8+CD4-CCR7+CD45RA+ naive T cells. The chain carries TRBV4-2 and TRBJ2-7; 11 nucleotides line up with TRBD2. The CDR3 is CASSQTVAGGDEQYF. In nucleotides, the CDR3 is TGTGCCAGCAGCCAAACGGTAGCGGGAGGGGATGAGCAGTACTTC.